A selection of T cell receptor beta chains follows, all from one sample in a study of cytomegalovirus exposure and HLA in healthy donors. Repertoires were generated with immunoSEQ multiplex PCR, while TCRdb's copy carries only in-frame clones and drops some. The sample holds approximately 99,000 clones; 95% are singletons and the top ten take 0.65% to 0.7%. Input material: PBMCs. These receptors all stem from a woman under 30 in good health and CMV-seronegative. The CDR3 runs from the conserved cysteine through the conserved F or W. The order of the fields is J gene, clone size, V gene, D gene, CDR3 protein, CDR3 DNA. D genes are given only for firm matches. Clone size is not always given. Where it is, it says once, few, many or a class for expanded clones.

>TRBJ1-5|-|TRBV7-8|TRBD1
CASSRSTGGNQPQHF
TGTGCCAGCAGCCGTAGTACAGGGGGCAATCAGCCCCAGCATTTT
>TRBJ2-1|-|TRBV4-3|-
CASSQDPGAYNEQFF
TGCGCCAGCAGCCAAGATCCAGGGGCCTACAATGAGCAGTTCTTC
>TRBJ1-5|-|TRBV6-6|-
CASSDPTGIQPQHF
TGTGCCAGCAGTGACCCGACGGGGATTCAGCCCCAGCATTTT
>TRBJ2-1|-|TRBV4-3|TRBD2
CASSQERGEYNEQFF
TGCGCCAGCAGCCAGGAGCGGGGGGAATACAATGAGCAGTTCTTC
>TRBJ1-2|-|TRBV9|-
CASSLDSTYGYTF
TGTGCCAGCAGCCTTGATAGCACCTATGGCTACACCTTC
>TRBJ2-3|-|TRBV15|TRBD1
CATSRAQGAVNTDTQYF
TGTGCCACCAGCAGAGCCCAGGGGGCCGTGAACACAGATACGCAGTATTTT
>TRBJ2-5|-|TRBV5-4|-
CASSREMSETQYF
TGTGCCAGCAGCCGTGAGATGTCGGAGACCCAGTACTTC
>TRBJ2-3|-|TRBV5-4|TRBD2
CASSLSTSGLADTQYF
TGTGCCAGCAGCTTGTCCACTAGCGGGCTTGCGGATACGCAGTATTTT
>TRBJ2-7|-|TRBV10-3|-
CAISERQTLEQYF
TGTGCCATCAGTGAGAGACAGACCCTGGAGCAGTACTTC
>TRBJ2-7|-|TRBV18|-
CASSPPWSGTYEQYF
TGTGCCAGCTCACCACCGTGGTCCGGGACCTACGAGCAGTACTTC
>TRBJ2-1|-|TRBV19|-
CASSIRTGSEEQFF
TGTGCCAGTAGTATTCGAACAGGGTCAGAGGAGCAGTTCTTC
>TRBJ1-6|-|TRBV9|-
CASSAGTRFSYNSPLHF
TGTGCCAGCAGCGCCGGGACACGTTTCTCCTATAATTCACCCCTCCACTTT
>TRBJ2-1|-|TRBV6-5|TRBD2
CASRRGGSSYNEQFF
TGTGCCAGCAGACGCGGGGGTAGCTCCTACAATGAGCAGTTCTTC
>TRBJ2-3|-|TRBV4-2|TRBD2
CASSQGTSADTQYF
TGTGCCAGCAGCCAAGGGACTAGCGCAGATACGCAGTATTTT
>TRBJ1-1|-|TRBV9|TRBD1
CASSPMTGDTEAFF
TGTGCCAGCAGCCCAATGACAGGGGACACTGAAGCTTTCTTT
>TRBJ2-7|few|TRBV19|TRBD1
CASSGQGVGSYEQYF
TGTGCCAGTAGCGGACAGGGGGTGGGCTCCTACGAGCAGTACTTC
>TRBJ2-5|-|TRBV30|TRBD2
CAWSSWGGETQYF
TGTGCCTGGAGTTCGTGGGGGGGAGAGACCCAGTACTTC
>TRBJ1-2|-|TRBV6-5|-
CASSYISQVGYTF
TGTGCCAGCAGTTACATATCACAGGTTGGCTACACCTTC
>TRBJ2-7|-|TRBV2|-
CASSEGRQSTYEQYF
TGTGCCAGCAGTGAAGGGCGACAGTCCACCTACGAGCAGTACTTC
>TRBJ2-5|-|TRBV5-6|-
CASSPRAQETQYF
TGTGCCAGCAGCCCCAGGGCGCAAGAGACCCAGTACTTC
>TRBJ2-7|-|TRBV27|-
CASSSSPNSLEQYF
TGTGCCAGCAGTTCCTCCCCGAACAGTCTCGAGCAGTACTTC
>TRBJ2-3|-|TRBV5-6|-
CASSLWYRATDTQYF
TGTGCCAGCAGCTTGTGGTACAGGGCCACAGATACGCAGTATTTT
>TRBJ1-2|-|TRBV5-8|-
CASSQQSNYGYTF
TGTGCCAGCAGCCAACAGAGTAACTATGGCTACACCTTC
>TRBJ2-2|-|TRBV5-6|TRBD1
CASSPGQGATGELFF
TGTGCCAGCAGCCCGGGACAGGGGGCCACCGGGGAGCTGTTTTTT
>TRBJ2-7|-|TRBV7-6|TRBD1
CASSPGTGVYEQYF
TGTGCCAGCAGCCCCGGGACAGGGGTTTACGAGCAGTACTTC
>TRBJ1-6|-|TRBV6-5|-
CASSYMVQGGSPLHF
TGTGCCAGCAGTTACATGGTGCAGGGAGGTTCACCCCTCCACTTT
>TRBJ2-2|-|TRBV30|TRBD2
CAWRPPPAWTSGGRNTGELFF
TGTGCCTGGAGACCCCCCCCAGCTTGGACTAGCGGGGGCCGGAACACCGGGGAGCTGTTTTTT
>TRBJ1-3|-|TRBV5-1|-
CASSQLPSGNTIYF
TGCGCCAGCAGCCAACTCCCGTCTGGAAACACCATATATTTT
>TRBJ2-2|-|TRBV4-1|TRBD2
CASQSSGGEKNTGELFF
TGCGCCAGCCAATCCAGCGGGGGGGAAAAGAACACCGGGGAGCTGTTTTTT
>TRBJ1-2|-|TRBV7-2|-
CASSPRLGGKGSNYGYTF
TGTGCCAGCAGCCCCCGGTTGGGGGGAAAGGGGTCTAACTATGGCTACACCTTC
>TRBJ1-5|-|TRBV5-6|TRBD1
CASNIRTGNQPQHF
TGTGCCAGCAATATTCGGACAGGGAATCAGCCCCAGCATTTT
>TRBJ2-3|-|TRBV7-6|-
CASRPIQWADTQYF
TGTGCCAGCAGACCAATACAGTGGGCCGATACGCAGTATTTT
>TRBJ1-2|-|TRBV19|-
CASSSLRTANYGYTF
TGTGCCAGTAGTAGCCTCCGGACAGCAAACTATGGCTACACCTTC
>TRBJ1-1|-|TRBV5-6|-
CASSFDSDHGAFF
TGTGCCAGCAGCTTCGACTCAGACCACGGAGCTTTCTTT
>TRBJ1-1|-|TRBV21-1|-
CASSKVYLKLTEAFF
TGTGCCAGCAGCAAAGTATACCTCAAACTCACTGAAGCTTTCTTT
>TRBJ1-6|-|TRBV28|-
CASSLSRRGSPLHF
TGTGCCAGCAGTTTATCCAGGAGGGGTTCACCCCTCCACTTT
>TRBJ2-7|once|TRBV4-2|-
CASSHSGYEQYF
TGTGCCAGCAGCCATTCAGGGTACGAGCAGTACTTC
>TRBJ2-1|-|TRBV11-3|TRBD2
CASSLGASGGRRDEQFF
TGTGCCAGCAGCTTAGGGGCTAGCGGGGGTCGTAGGGATGAGCAGTTCTTC
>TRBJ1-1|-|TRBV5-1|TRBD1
CASSLDRGMNTEAFF
TGCGCCAGCAGCTTGGACAGGGGAATGAACACTGAAGCTTTCTTT
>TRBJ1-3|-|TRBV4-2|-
CASSNGQNGNTIYF
TGTGCCAGCAGCAACGGACAGAATGGAAACACCATATATTTT
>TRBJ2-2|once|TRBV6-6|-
CASSYSGQNTGELFF
TGTGCCAGCAGTTACTCGGGACAGAACACCGGGGAGCTGTTTTTT
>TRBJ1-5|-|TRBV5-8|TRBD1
CASSLTGTAISNQPQHF
TGTGCCAGCAGCCTGACCGGGACAGCGATTAGCAATCAGCCCCAGCATTTT
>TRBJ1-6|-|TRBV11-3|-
CASSPTGSSPLHF
TGTGCCAGCAGCCCCACAGGGAGTTCACCCCTCCACTTT
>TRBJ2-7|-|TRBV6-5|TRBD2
CASTFSGGGSYEQYF
TGTGCCAGCACCTTTAGCGGGGGTGGCTCCTACGAGCAGTACTTC
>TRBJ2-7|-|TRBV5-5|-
CASSLGSSYEQYF
TGTGCCAGCAGCTTGGGCAGTTCCTACGAGCAGTACTTC
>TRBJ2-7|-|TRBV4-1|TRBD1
CASSPTGDEQYF
TGCGCCAGCAGCCCGACAGGGGACGAGCAGTACTTC
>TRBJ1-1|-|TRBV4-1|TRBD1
CASSQWTGTEAFF
TGCGCCAGCAGCCAATGGACAGGCACTGAAGCTTTCTTT
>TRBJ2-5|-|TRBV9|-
CASSVGLLQETQYF
TGTGCCAGCAGCGTCGGACTACTCCAAGAGACCCAGTACTTC
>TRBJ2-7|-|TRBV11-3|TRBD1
CASSVRDSDEQYF
TGTGCCAGCAGCGTTAGGGACAGCGACGAGCAGTACTTC
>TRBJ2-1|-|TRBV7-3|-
CASSFRSANYNEQFF
TGTGCCAGCAGCTTTCGTAGCGCCAATTACAATGAGCAGTTCTTC
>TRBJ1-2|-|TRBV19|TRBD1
CASRKDRGVYGYTF
TGTGCCAGTAGAAAGGACAGGGGCGTCTATGGCTACACCTTC
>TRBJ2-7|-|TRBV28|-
CASSLYQGRPYEQYF
TGTGCCAGCAGTTTGTACCAGGGGCGACCCTACGAGCAGTACTTC
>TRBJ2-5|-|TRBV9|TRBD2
CASSVSSGGAETQYF
TGTGCCAGCAGCGTTTCTAGCGGGGGGGCTGAGACCCAGTACTTC